Included here is one TCR beta chain sequence, with context. The antigen is unknown. RNA transcripts yielded amplified TCR beta CDR3 regions. The first-round RT-PCR employed HTBI primers together with the Qiagen OneStep RT-PCR kit. A multiplex PCR was then performed as the second round. In TCRdb, the multiplex PCR reads were re-called with MiXCR into one record per CDR3 protein. Among 900,000 to 1,200,000 distinct CDR3 sequences listed, 35% to 45% were seen once. These data originate in a study of Graves' ophthalmopathy and Graves' hyperthyroidism. Across the whole study: Stable hyperthyroidism meant no ophthalmopathy within 18 months of follow-up.

Hyperthyroidism in these 18- to 65-year-old patients was newly diagnosed, lasting under 2 months. The CDR3 contains 16 residues. Germline V gene data show CDR1 as MGHRA and CDR2 as YSYEKL. Trimming removed 1 base from V and 3 bases from J, with 13 bases in between. Study-wide points: Blood samples also showed most expanded thyroid clonotypes exceeding 0.001 frequency. In predicting ophthalmopathy progression, the model reached roughly 71% sensitivity and 72.22% specificity.

This clonotype was obtained from an adult man with Graves' hyperthyroidism. The rearrangement uses TRBV4-1 and TRBJ1-3; D is undetermined. The sample consisted of peripheral blood or thyroid tissue (not recorded which). CDR3 sequence: CASSQAPGIVGNTIYF. For the CDR3, the DNA is TGCGCCAGCAGCCAAGCTCCCGGGATCGTTGGAAACACCATATATTTT.